What follows is one T cell receptor beta chain and its context. The CDR3 consists of 16 residues. Germline loops: CDR1 SGHRS, CDR2 YFSETQ. The germline V and J ends were trimmed by 0 bases and 4 bases, with 14 bases remaining between them. The repertoire was sequenced with immunoSEQ multiplex PCR; TCRdb's copy has only in-frame clones and lacks some. The sample yields 100,000 or so clones, around nine tenths seen once. This specimen comes from a study of T cell changes during pregnancy in multiple sclerosis. The chain recombines TRBV5-1 with TRBJ2-1; tentative D call: TRBD2 (6 bases). This specimen consisted of peripheral blood, obtained in the second trimester of pregnancy. The sequence was obtained from a female donor with multiple sclerosis, enrolled in a pregnancy study. This chain's CDR3 is CASSLAGSTLYNEQFF. The CDR3 nucleotides are TGCGCCAGCAGCTTGGCCGGGAGCACCTTATACAATGAGCAGTTCTTC.